Following are 23 T cell receptor beta chains from one sample sequenced in a study of cytomegalovirus exposure and HLA in healthy donors. Primers for the PCR totalled 60 Vbeta and 13 Jbeta. Assay: immunoSEQ multiplex PCR; the TCRdb copy retains only in-frame clones and omits some. The listing contains roughly 220,000 clones. Sequenced input: PBMCs. The receptors shown here come from a girl aged 2-10 years in good health and CMV-seropositive.

The chain recombines TRBV18 with TRBJ2-7; TRBD1 matches 11 bases. The trim removed 2 bases at V and 0 bases at J, leaving 3 bases unmatched. Germline V gene lookup returns CDR1 KGHSH and CDR2 LQKENI. This CDR3 has 16 amino acids. The CDR3 reads CASSPKDRGPSYEQYF. The DNA for the CDR3 is TGTGCCAGCTCACCAAAGGACAGGGGGCCCTCCTACGAGCAGTACTTC.

This rearrangement joins TRBV6-1 to TRBJ2-7; 8 nucleotides align to TRBD2. CDR1 and CDR2 (germline): MNHNS, SASEGT. Trimming took 7 bases from V and 2 from J; bases not matched to a gene: 7. CDR3 size: 14 residues. The CDR3 is CASTVGTRTYEQYF. As DNA, the CDR3 is TGTGCCAGCACCGTCGGGACTAGGACCTACGAGCAGTACTTC.

The gene calls are TRBV7-9 and TRBJ2-1; 10 nucleotides match TRBD2. This CDR3 contains 18 residues. Trimming removed 6 bases from V and 5 bases from J; junction bases left unmatched: 16. The germline gives CDR1 SEHNR, CDR2 FQNEAQ (reference sequence). CDR3 residues: CASRPLAGATGLNNEQFF. The CDR3 DNA sequence: TGTGCCAGCAGGCCGCTAGCGGGAGCCACGGGACTAAACAATGAGCAGTTCTTC.

The CDR3 sequence: CASSLTGRGDTQYF. The DNA of the CDR3 is TGTGCCAGCAGTTTGACAGGGCGGGGAGATACGCAGTATTTT. This chain uses TRBV28 with TRBJ2-3, with a possible D match to TRBD1 (7 bases). Germline lookup yields CDR1 MDHEN and CDR2 SYDVKM. V was trimmed by 3 bases and J by 5 bases, leaving 12 bases between them. The CDR3 is made up of 14 amino acids.

The chain recombines TRBV2 with TRBJ2-2; the D is unclear. The CDR3 consists of 13 residues. Germline loops: CDR1 SNHLY, CDR2 FYNNEI. Deletions cut 0 bases from V and 6 bases from J, with 5 bases between. Written as DNA, the CDR3 is TGTGCCAGCAGTGAAGCGGCGGCCGGGGAGCTGTTTTTT. Translating gives CASSEAAAGELFF.

The chain uses TRBV11-2 and TRBJ2-7; 7 bases fit TRBD1. V trimming: 1 base; J trimming: 1 base; junction bases outside the gene matches: 7. CDR1 and CDR2 from the germline V gene are SGHAT and FQNNGV. The CDR3 contains 16 residues. CDR3: CASSLAPGQRSYEQYF. CDR3 nucleotide sequence: TGTGCCAGCAGCTTAGCTCCGGGACAGCGGTCCTACGAGCAGTACTTC.

The rearrangement uses TRBV28 and TRBJ1-4, with TRBD1 as a possible D gene (6 bases). The V end was cut by 6 bases, the J end by 7 bases, with 21 bases between. The germline gives CDR1 MDHEN, CDR2 SYDVKM. The CDR3 extends over 16 amino acids. CDR3 region: CASRSGAGAGREKLFF. The CDR3 coding sequence is TGTGCCAGCAGGTCCGGCGCGGGGGCGGGTCGTGAAAAACTGTTTTTT.

The V call is TRBV5-6, the J call TRBJ1-2; weak D call: TRBD1 (6 bases). V lost 3 bases and J lost 6, with 21 bases in between. The CDR3 consists of 16 residues. Per the germline V gene, CDR1 is SGHDT and CDR2 is YYEEEE. The CDR3 spells CASSSYPRTGRDGYTF. The CDR3 DNA sequence: TGTGCCAGCAGCTCGTACCCGCGCACAGGGCGGGATGGCTACACCTTC.

V is TRBV5-4 and J is TRBJ2-7; 13 positions match TRBD2. Germline CDR1 is SGHNT and CDR2 is YYREEE (reference sequence). J lost 0 bases, V lost 0 bases, and 0 bases had no gene match. CDR3 length equals 16 residues. This CDR3 reads CASSLGTSGSSYEQYF. CDR3 nucleotides: TGTGCCAGCAGCTTGGGGACTAGCGGGAGCTCCTACGAGCAGTACTTC.

The chain has TRBV7-2 and TRBJ2-7; D may be TRBD2 (5 bases). CDR1 and CDR2 (germline): SGHTA, FQGNSA. The CDR3 extends over 14 amino acids. V was cut by 5 bases and J by 6 bases, with 17 bases left in between. The CDR3 nucleotides read TGTGCCAGCAGCCCTTCATACGAGGCGGGCGAGCAGTACTTC. Its translation: CASSPSYEAGEQYF. The complete variable domain, with remaining parts taken from reference TRBV7-2 and TRBJ2-7, reads GAGVSQSPSNKVTEKGKDVELRCDPISGHTALYWYRQSLGQGLEFLIYFQGNSAPDKSGLPSDRFSAERTGGSVSTLTIQRTQQEDSAVYLCASSPSYEAGEQYFGPGTRLTVT.

This chain joins TRBV10-3 and TRBJ1-5, with TRBD1 matching over 7 bases. With 3 bases clipped from V and 5 bases from J, the junction kept 4 bases outside the gene matches. Germline loops: CDR1 ENHRY, CDR2 SYGVKD. This CDR3 region has 14 residues. The CDR3 DNA reads TGTGCCATCAGTGACCGACAGGGTGATCAGCCCCAGCATTTT. Amino acid sequence: CAISDRQGDQPQHF.

A note on this clone: The same CDR3 is also encoded by other DNA sequences in this sample. V usage is TRBV5-4 and J usage is TRBJ2-4; 8 nucleotides line up with TRBD1. Trimming took 0 bases from V and 1 from J; bases not matched to a gene: 3. Germline values: CDR1 SGHNT, CDR2 YYREEE (reference sequence). CDR3 size: 16 residues. The chain's CDR3 is CASSLGQGSAKNIQYF. In nucleotides, the CDR3 is TGTGCCAGCAGCTTGGGACAGGGGAGCGCCAAAAACATTCAGTACTTC.

This chain uses TRBV7-9 with TRBJ1-3, with 9 bases identical to TRBD1. V gave up 5 bases and J gave up 2 bases; unmatched junction bases: 4. CDR3 length: 15 residues. The V gene's germline CDR1 is SEHNR and CDR2 FQNEAQ (reference sequence). The CDR3 DNA sequence: TGTGCCAGCAGCCCTCGGACAGGGGCTGGAAACACCATATATTTT. Protein: CASSPRTGAGNTIYF.

V usage is TRBV5-1 and J usage is TRBJ1-1, with 10 positions matching TRBD1. The length of the CDR3 is 13 residues. Germline lookup yields CDR1 SGHRS and CDR2 YFSETQ. The V segment lost 2 bases and the J segment 8 bases; nucleotides outside the gene matches: 3. The CDR3 reads CASSFTGQGEAFF. The DNA for the CDR3 is TGCGCCAGCAGCTTTACGGGACAGGGGGAAGCTTTCTTT.

The chain uses TRBV4-1 and TRBJ2-5; D uncertain. The J call may be incorrect, as the DNA end agrees better with TRBJ2-7. Germline lookup yields CDR1 MGHRA and CDR2 YSYEKL. The CDR3 sequence is 17 residues long. CDR3 loop: CASSQVSGLGTPYEQYF. CDR3 DNA sequence: TGCGCCAGCAGCCAAGTTTCCGGTTTGGGCACTCCCTACGAGCAGTACTTC.

The chain joins TRBV29-1 to TRBJ2-1, with D hard to call. CDR1 and CDR2 (germline): SQVTM, ANQGSEA. The V gene lost 5 bases and the J gene lost 3 bases, with 14 bases spanning the gap. This CDR3 is 14 amino acids long. The CDR3, as DNA: TGCAGCGTTACCATATACAGCCTCTACAATGAGCAGTTCTTC. Residues: CSVTIYSLYNEQFF.

J is TRBJ2-7 and V is TRBV19; perhaps TRBD2 as D (6 bases). The CDR3 is 14 residues long. Germline lookup yields CDR1 LNHDA and CDR2 SQIVND (reference sequence). Trimming cost V 3 bases and J 3 bases, with 12 bases left between them. DNA for the CDR3: TGTGCCAGTAGTATGGGGGGTGTTGGCTACGAGCAGTACTTC. Its translation: CASSMGGVGYEQYF.

This rearrangement joins TRBV21-1 to TRBJ2-7; the table's D gene call, TRBD2, was not cross checked with the DNA. TRBV21-1 is listed as a pseudogene. The CDR3 length is 13 residues. The CDR3 region has the DNA TGTGCCAGCAGCAGGGGACTAGTTGGCGAGCAGTACTTC. It is translated as CASSRGLVGEQYF.

The chain joins TRBV10-1 to TRBJ2-3, with 7 bases identical to TRBD2. CDR1 is WNHNN, CDR2 SYGVQD, per germline (reference sequence). This CDR3 has 13 amino acids. The V gene end was trimmed by 8 bases and the J gene end by 2 bases; junction bases not matched to a gene: 4. DNA of the CDR3: TGCGCCAGCCAGCGGGAAGTCACAGATACGCAGTATTTT. Translated: CASQREVTDTQYF.

The chain recombines TRBV4-1 with TRBJ2-5; 8 bases are shared with TRBD2. J gave up 4 bases and V 1 base, and 11 bases lay outside the gene matches. The CDR3 consists of 17 residues. Germline CDR1 is MGHRA and CDR2 is YSYEKL. The CDR3 loop reads CASSQVGRAPGVETQYF. The CDR3 region has the DNA TGCGCCAGCAGCCAAGTCGGGAGGGCCCCCGGGGTAGAGACCCAGTACTTC.

The CDR3 here is CAWSTGGPNSGNTIYF. The DNA for the CDR3 is TGTGCCTGGAGTACAGGGGGTCCAAACTCTGGAAACACCATATATTTT. The chain joins TRBV30 to TRBJ1-3, with 8 bases aligning to TRBD1. Germline assignment: CDR1 GTSNPN and CDR2 SVGIG (reference sequence). The CDR3 spans 16 residues. V dropped 2 bases and J dropped 0; count of bases not matched to a gene: 6.

The chain employs TRBV6-6 and TRBJ2-7, with 14 bases fitting TRBD2. CDR1 is MNHNY, CDR2 SVGAGI, per germline (reference sequence). The CDR3 totals 16 residues. V trimming: 7 bases; J trimming: 5 bases; junction bases outside the gene matches: 10. CDR3 in amino acids: CASTGTSGRAFDEQYF. The CDR3 bases are TGTGCCAGCACCGGGACTAGCGGGAGAGCTTTTGACGAGCAGTACTTC.

The chain combines TRBV25-1 with TRBJ1-1, with 7 bases fitting TRBD1. The CDR3 is 16 residues long. V was clipped by 7 bases and J by 1 base; unmatched bases: 12. Germline CDR1 MGHDK, CDR2 SYGVNS. The CDR3 DNA follows: TGTGCCAGCACGACGAAGACAGGGCGCGAGAACACTGAAGCTTTCTTT. Translating it yields CASTTKTGRENTEAFF. Together with reference TRBV25-1 and TRBJ1-1, the CDR3 gives the full variable domain: EADIYQTPRYLVIGTGKKITLECSQTMGHDKMYWYQQDPGMELHLIHYSYGVNSTEKGDLSSESTVSRIRTEHFPLTLESARPSHTSQYLCASTTKTGRENTEAFFGQGTRLTVV.